This T cell receptor (beta chain) derives from a study of blood T cell repertoires in COVID-19. Study overall: The samples span acute and convalescent COVID-19 from the United States, Italy and Spain.

The assay was immunoSEQ multiplex PCR, and TCRdb's table has in-frame clones only and misses some. The sample holds 240,000 or so clones, 88% seen once. The CDR3 consists of 15 residues. With 5 bases clipped from V and 6 bases from J, the junction kept 8 bases outside the gene matches. Looked up from germline, CDR1 is LNHDA and CDR2 is SQIVND (reference sequence). The source material was peripheral blood. The rearrangement links TRBV19 to TRBJ2-2, with 8 bases fitting TRBD1. The sequence came from a woman aged 40 to 50 who had recovered from COVID-19. The CDR3 region has the DNA TGTGCCAGTAGTGTCGACAGGGGAGGTGCCGGGGAGCTGTTTTTT. Its translation: CASSVDRGGAGELFF.